Sequencing of this T cell receptor (beta chain) was carried out in a study of Siglec-9 on CD8 T cells in melanoma. This CDR3 has 12 amino acids. Trimming cost V 11 bases and J 2 bases, with 13 bases left between them. Germline CDR1 is WSHSY and CDR2 is SAAADI. Study-wide results and limits: In melanoma tumors, a Siglec-9-marked effector memory CD8+ subset reportedly appeared to accumulate.

Notes on this clone: Its antigen remains unidentified.

Some clones are missing from TCRdb's copy, which holds only in-frame ones; the method was immunoSEQ multiplex PCR. Among roughly 35,000 clones listed, approximately 83% were seen once. The rearrangement links TRBV10-2 to TRBJ2-7; tentatively, D is TRBD1 or TRBD2 (5 bases each). This sequence was found in a human donor in good health. Sequenced material: Siglec-9- CD8+ T cells sorted from blood. The CDR3 DNA reads TGCGCCTCTGGGACCGGTGCCTACGAGCAGTACTTC. This gives the protein CASGTGAYEQYF.